This T cell receptor (beta chain) was identified in a study of chemoradiotherapy in HPV16-positive cancers. V was trimmed by 2 bases and J by 4 bases, leaving 23 bases between them. Germline V lookup: CDR1 SEHNR, CDR2 FQNEAQ (reference sequence). The CDR3 is made up of 19 amino acids. The data were produced by immunoSEQ multiplex PCR, yet TCRdb's version contains in-frame clones alone and is incomplete. The sample has about 2,000 clones, approximately 80% seen once. This clonotype was obtained from a human donor with HPV-associated anogenital cancer. The input for sequencing was tumor tissue, taken from a patient who underwent chemoradiotherapy. The rearrangement links TRBV7-9 to TRBJ2-2; no definite D call. This CDR3 reads CASSLYYRVKQPCTGELFF. The CDR3 DNA reads as TGTGCCAGCAGCTTATATTACAGAGTTAAACAGCCATGCACCGGGGAGCTGTTTTTT.